The 28 T cell receptor beta chains presented below share a single source sample, sequenced in a study of blood T cell repertoires in COVID-19. Sequenced by immunoSEQ multiplex PCR; TCRdb stores in-frame clones only, minus some. The sample shows 220,000 or so clones, roughly 84% of them seen only once. Sequenced material: PBMCs or T cells enriched from blood (not recorded which). These receptors all stem from a woman aged 40 to 50 who had recovered from COVID-19.

This rearrangement joins TRBV9 to TRBJ1-2; a weak D match, TRBD1 (5 bases). V was clipped by 3 bases and J by 4 bases, with 16 bases between them. This CDR3 is built from 15 residues. In germline, CDR1 is SGDLS, CDR2 YYNGEE. CDR3: CASSEGGGASYGYTF. CDR3 DNA: TGTGCCAGCAGCGAAGGTGGAGGGGCCTCCTATGGCTACACCTTC.

The count of this clone is one. The V call is TRBV7-2, the J call TRBJ2-2; 8 bases align to TRBD2. Losses at the gene ends were 2 bases for V and 6 bases for J; bases not matched to a gene: 5. Germline V gene data show CDR1 as SGHTA and CDR2 as FQGNSA. This CDR3 spans 15 amino acids. CDR3 protein: CASSLRGLGPGELFF. CDR3 bases: TGTGCCAGCAGCTTAAGGGGACTAGGACCCGGGGAGCTGTTTTTT.

This sequence joins TRBV11-3 and TRBJ2-5; a weak D match, TRBD1 (6 bases). The V end lost 7 bases, the J end lost 5 bases, and 14 bases lay between the germline ends. CDR3 length equals 13 residues. Germline V lookup: CDR1 SGHNT, CDR2 YENEEA. The CDR3 DNA reads as TGTGCCAGCACCAAGGGGGTTCGGGAGACCCAGTACTTC. Residues: CASTKGVRETQYF. The entire variable domain, with the rest obtained from reference TRBV11-3 and TRBJ2-5, is as follows: EAGVVQSPRYKIIEKKQPVAFWCNPISGHNTLYWYLQNLGQGPELLIRYENEEAVDDSQLPKDRFSAERLKGVDSTLKIQPAELGDSAVYLCASTKGVRETQYFGPGTRLLVL.

The chain uses TRBV7-2 and TRBJ2-1; 13 nucleotides match TRBD2. This CDR3 spans 18 amino acids. Germline V gene data show CDR1 as SGHTA and CDR2 as FQGNSA. V lost 5 bases, J lost 1 base, and 8 bases stayed unmatched. The CDR3 loop reads CASSLRTSGSRSYNEQFF. DNA of the CDR3: TGTGCCAGCAGCCTCAGGACTAGCGGGAGTCGGTCCTACAATGAGCAGTTCTTC. Using reference TRBV7-2 and TRBJ2-1 for the parts outside the CDR3, the full variable domain is GAGVSQSPSNKVTEKGKDVELRCDPISGHTALYWYRQSLGQGLEFLIYFQGNSAPDKSGLPSDRFSAERTGGSVSTLTIQRTQQEDSAVYLCASSLRTSGSRSYNEQFFGPGTRLTVL.

This clone was observed a few times. The V call is TRBV7-9, the J call TRBJ1-3, with 11 nucleotides matching TRBD1. This CDR3 region has 15 residues. Germline CDR1 and CDR2: SEHNR and FQNEAQ (reference sequence). The V gene end was trimmed by 4 bases and the J gene end by 6 bases; junction bases not matched to a gene: 5. The CDR3: CASSSDGQGANTIYF. The CDR3, as DNA: TGTGCCAGCAGCTCCGACGGACAGGGGGCAAACACCATATATTTT.

The chain joins TRBV19 to TRBJ2-2; D may be TRBD1 (6 bases). Trimming removed 1 base at V and 5 bases at J, with 20 bases between. CDR3 length: 18 amino acids. Germline CDR1 is LNHDA and CDR2 is SQIVND (reference sequence). In DNA, the CDR3 is TGTGCCAGTAGTATAGCCCTAGGGGGAAGAACACCGACCGGGGAGCTGTTTTTT. Translating it yields CASSIALGGRTPTGELFF.

This chain connects TRBV18 to TRBJ1-3; TRBD1 matches at 7 bases. The CDR3 loop spans 15 amino acids. The germline V gene encodes CDR1 KGHSH and CDR2 LQKENI. Losses at the gene ends were 6 bases for V and 0 bases for J; bases not matched to a gene: 5. The CDR3 reads CASSRQGGSGNTIYF. The CDR3 nucleotides read TGTGCCAGCTCGCGACAGGGAGGCTCTGGAAACACCATATATTTT.

The chain has TRBV14 and TRBJ2-1; D is uncertain. This CDR3 has 11 residues. V shed 4 bases and J shed 10 bases, with 8 bases lying between them. Germline V gene sequence: CDR1 SGHDN, CDR2 FVKESK. CDR3 loop: CASSRDIEQFF. The CDR3 bases are TGTGCCAGCAGCCGAGACATCGAGCAGTTCTTC. The full variable domain, its missing parts supplied by reference TRBV14 and TRBJ2-1, is EAGVTQFPSHSVIEKGQTVTLRCDPISGHDNLYWYRRVMGKEIKFLLHFVKESKQDESGMPNNRFLAERTGGTYSTLKVQPAELEDSGVYFCASSRDIEQFFGPGTRLTVL.

The J gene is TRBJ1-1, the V gene TRBV12-3 or TRBV12-4, with 7 bases fitting TRBD1. The CDR3 loop spans 13 amino acids. Germline trimming cut 6 bases from V and 8 bases from J; bases unmatched to any gene: 9. In nucleotides, the CDR3 is TGTGCCAGCAGAAGCCAGGGGGATCGGGAAGCTTTCTTT. Protein sequence: CASRSQGDREAFF.

In this sample, this clone turned up once. The chain links TRBV3-1 (or the pseudogene TRBV3-2) to TRBJ1-1; 7 nucleotides agree with TRBD1. The CDR3 length is 13 residues. Germline lookup yields CDR1 LGHDT and CDR2 YNNKEL (reference sequence). Trimming at V came to 4 bases and at J to 5 bases, leaving 4 bases not matched to a gene. CDR3 DNA: TGTGCCAGCAGCCGACAGGGTTGGACTGAAGCTTTCTTT. Translating it yields CASSRQGWTEAFF.

The J gene is TRBJ2-4, the V gene TRBV2, with D uncertain. The CDR3 sequence is 13 residues long. V was pared by 7 bases and J by 2 bases, with 9 bases between. Germline lookup yields CDR1 SNHLY and CDR2 FYNNEI. CDR3 amino acids: CASKKETKNIQYF. CDR3 nucleotide sequence: TGTGCCAGCAAGAAGGAGACCAAAAACATTCAGTACTTC. The full variable domain, with the rest looked up from reference TRBV2 and TRBJ2-4, is EPEVTQTPSHQVTQMGQEVILRCVPISNHLYFYWYRQILGQKVEFLVSFYNNEISEKSEIFDDQFSVERPDGSNFTLKIRSTKLEDSAMYFCASKKETKNIQYFGAGTRLSVL.

This clone has just one count. The rearrangement links TRBV29-1 to TRBJ2-1, with D perhaps TRBD1 (5 bases). The CDR3 spans 11 residues. With 4 bases removed from V and 6 bases from J, the gap between germline ends came to 7 bases. Germline V gene data show CDR1 as SQVTM and CDR2 as ANQGSEA. Written as DNA, the CDR3 is TGCAGCGTTGTAGGGGTCAATGAGCAGTTCTTC. Translation gives CSVVGVNEQFF.

This chain joins TRBV11-3 and TRBJ1-2, with D possibly matching TRBD1 (5 bases). The germline V gene has CDR1 SGHNT and CDR2 YENEEA. V was pared by 8 bases and J by 7 bases, with 17 bases between. This CDR3 spans 13 amino acids. CDR3 region: CASEGRGLVGYTF. CDR3 in DNA: TGTGCCAGCGAAGGGCGGGGGTTAGTTGGCTACACCTTC.

The V call is TRBV11-2, the J call TRBJ2-7; D may be TRBD2 (6 bases). The CDR3 spans 14 residues. Germline V gives CDR1 SGHAT, CDR2 FQNNGV. V shed 5 bases and J shed 4 bases, with 15 bases lying between them. The CDR3 DNA reads as TGTGCCAGCAGCCCCCGGCGGGGCGGATACGAGCAGTACTTC. It codes for CASSPRRGGYEQYF.

This chain joins TRBV5-1 and TRBJ1-1; D might be TRBD1 (5 bases). Germline-derived CDR1 and CDR2 are SGHRS and YFSETQ. This CDR3 region has 16 residues. The V gene lost 1 base and the J gene lost 0 bases, with 13 bases spanning the gap. CDR3: CASSLKPAGLNTEAFF. Here the CDR3 DNA reads TGCGCCAGCAGCTTGAAGCCCGCAGGGCTGAACACTGAAGCTTTCTTT.

The chain carries TRBV11-2 and TRBJ1-3; 8 positions agree with TRBD1. The CDR3 is 15 residues long. Germline V gene data show CDR1 as SGHAT and CDR2 as FQNNGV. The V segment lost 1 base and the J segment 3 bases; nucleotides outside the gene matches: 2. The CDR3 loop reads CASSLAGGDGNTIYF. As DNA, the CDR3 is TGTGCCAGCAGCTTAGCAGGGGGCGATGGAAACACCATATATTTT.

J is TRBJ1-1 and V is TRBV9; possibly TRBD1 for D (5 bases). V was trimmed by 0 bases and J by 0 bases, leaving 9 bases between them. The CDR3 sequence is 15 residues long. Germline CDR1 and CDR2: SGDLS and YYNGEE. The chain's CDR3 is CASSVARGVNTEAFF. The CDR3 DNA is TGTGCCAGCAGCGTAGCTCGGGGGGTGAACACTGAAGCTTTCTTT.

The chain recombines TRBV6-2 or TRBV6-3 with TRBJ2-7; a weak D match, TRBD2 (5 bases). CDR3 size: 14 residues. Germline values: CDR1 MNHEY, CDR2 SVGEGT. Trimming took 0 bases from V and 5 from J, leaving 11 bases between them. CDR3 loop: CASSYSGGRNEQYV. Written as DNA, the CDR3 is TGTGCCAGCAGTTACTCAGGAGGACGTAACGAGCAGTACGTC.

The chain employs TRBV12-5 and TRBJ2-2; D may be TRBD1 (5 bases). Germline V gives CDR1 LGHNT, CDR2 FRNRAP. The V gene lost 4 bases and the J gene lost 0 bases, with 12 bases spanning the gap. The CDR3 loop spans 16 amino acids. DNA for the CDR3: TGTGCTAGTGGTTCAGACAGTTACGCGAACACCGGGGAGCTGTTTTTT. Protein sequence: CASGSDSYANTGELFF. Looking up the rest from reference TRBV12-5 and TRBJ2-2 gives the full variable domain: DARVTQTPRHKVTEMGQEVTMRCQPILGHNTVFWYRQTMMQGLELLAYFRNRAPLDDSGMPKDRFSAEMPDATLATLKIQPSEPRDSAVYFCASGSDSYANTGELFFGEGSRLTVL.

The V and J genes are TRBV10-3 and TRBJ1-2, with D tentatively TRBD1 (5 bases). The CDR3 length is 15 residues. The V and J ends lost 6 bases and 4 bases respectively, with 18 bases between them. Germline V gene data show CDR1 as ENHRY and CDR2 as SYGVKD. The CDR3 bases are TGTGCCATCAGCCCCGCGGCAGGGCAGCCCTATGGCTACACCTTC. Protein: CAISPAAGQPYGYTF.

Written as DNA, the CDR3 is TGTGCCAGCAGCCTAAACGAGGAATATGGCTACACCTTC. Translated, it gives CASSLNEEYGYTF. This chain uses TRBV7-9 with TRBJ1-2; D is unclear. In germline, CDR1 is SEHNR, CDR2 FQNEAQ (reference sequence). Trimming removed 5 bases at V and 5 bases at J, with 12 bases between. The CDR3 consists of 13 residues.

The chain links TRBV29-1 to TRBJ2-3; TRBD1 matches 12 bases. The CDR3 is 16 amino acids. V was pared by 4 bases and J by 7 bases, with 12 bases of the junction left unmatched. CDR1 SQVTM and CDR2 ANQGSEA come from the germline V gene. DNA for the CDR3: TGCAGCGTTGGGAGTCCGGGACAGGGGGCGGAAAATACGCAGTATTTT. As protein: CSVGSPGQGAENTQYF.

This chain connects TRBV10-3 to TRBJ1-2; the D is unclear. Germline V gives CDR1 ENHRY, CDR2 SYGVKD. The CDR3 runs 13 residues. V lost 6 bases to trimming and J lost 5 bases, with 13 bases between them. The CDR3 spells CAISTGREYGYTF. The CDR3 nucleotides are TGTGCCATCAGCACGGGGAGGGAGTATGGCTACACCTTC.

This clone came up once. The J gene is TRBJ2-2, the V gene TRBV10-3; maybe TRBD2 (6 bases). The V gene's germline CDR1 is ENHRY and CDR2 SYGVKD. V lost 10 bases to trimming and J lost 2 bases, with 14 bases between them. The CDR3 sequence is 14 residues long. The CDR3 sequence is CATRVADNTGELFF. As DNA, the CDR3 is TGTGCCACCCGAGTAGCGGATAACACCGGGGAGCTGTTTTTT.

V and J are TRBV10-2 and TRBJ2-5; 8 bases are a match to TRBD2. Per germline, CDR1 WSHSY and CDR2 SAAADI. The ends lost 7 bases at V and 4 bases at J; junction bases unmatched: 8. CDR3 length equals 14 residues. In nucleotides, the CDR3 is TGCGCCAGCAAGGAGCGGGAGTTTGTAGAGACCCAGTACTTC. This translates into CASKEREFVETQYF.

J is TRBJ1-6 and V is TRBV7-3; 9 bases agree with TRBD1. This CDR3 spans 14 amino acids. Germline-derived CDR1 and CDR2 are SGHTA and FQGTGA. Germline trimming cut 3 bases from V and 6 bases from J; bases unmatched to any gene: 0. The CDR3: CASSLDRGNSPLHF. CDR3 sequence (DNA): TGTGCCAGCAGCTTGGACAGGGGTAATTCACCCCTCCACTTT.

The genes are TRBV19 and TRBJ2-2; D unclear. The CDR3 is 14 amino acids. V shed 5 bases and J shed 3 bases, with 10 bases lying between them. Germline V gives CDR1 LNHDA, CDR2 SQIVND (reference sequence). The CDR3 DNA is TGTGCCAGTAGTGAACCCCGGGACACCGGGGAGCTGTTTTTT. Amino acid sequence: CASSEPRDTGELFF.

The chain has TRBV5-5 and TRBJ2-7; no clear D gene. Germline V gene sequence: CDR1 SGHKS, CDR2 YYEKEE (reference sequence). Deletions cut 4 bases from V and 3 bases from J, with 5 bases between. There are 11 residues in the CDR3. CDR3 amino acids: CASSLYYEQYV. DNA of the CDR3: TGTGCCAGCAGCCTCTACTACGAGCAGTACGTC.